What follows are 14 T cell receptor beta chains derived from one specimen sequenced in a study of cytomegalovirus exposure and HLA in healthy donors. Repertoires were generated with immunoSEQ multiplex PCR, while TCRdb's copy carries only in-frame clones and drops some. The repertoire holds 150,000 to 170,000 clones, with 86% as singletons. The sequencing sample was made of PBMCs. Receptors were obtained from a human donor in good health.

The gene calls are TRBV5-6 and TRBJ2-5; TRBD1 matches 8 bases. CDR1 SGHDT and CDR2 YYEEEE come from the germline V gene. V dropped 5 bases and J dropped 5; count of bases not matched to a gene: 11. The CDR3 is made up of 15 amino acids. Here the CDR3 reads CASSFQGAQWETQYF. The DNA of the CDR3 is TGTGCCAGCAGTTTCCAGGGGGCGCAGTGGGAGACCCAGTACTTC.

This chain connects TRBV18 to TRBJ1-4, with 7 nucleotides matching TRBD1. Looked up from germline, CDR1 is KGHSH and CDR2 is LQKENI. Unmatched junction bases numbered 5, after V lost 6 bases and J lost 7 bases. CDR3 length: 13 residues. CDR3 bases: TGTGCCAGCTCGTACAGGGGTAGTGAAAAACTGTTTTTT. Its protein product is CASSYRGSEKLFF.

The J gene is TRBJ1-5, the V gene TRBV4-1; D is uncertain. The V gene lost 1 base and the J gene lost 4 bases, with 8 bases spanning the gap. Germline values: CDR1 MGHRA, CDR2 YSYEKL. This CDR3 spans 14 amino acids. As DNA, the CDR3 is TGCGCCAGCAGCCAAGTTCCGGGTAATCAGCCCCAGCATTTT. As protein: CASSQVPGNQPQHF.

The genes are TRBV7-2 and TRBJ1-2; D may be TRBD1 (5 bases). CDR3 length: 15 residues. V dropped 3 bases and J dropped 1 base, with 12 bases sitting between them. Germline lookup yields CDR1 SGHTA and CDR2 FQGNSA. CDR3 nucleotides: TGTGCCAGCAGCTTTTCCGGGACTGTTAACTATGGCTACACCTTC. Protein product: CASSFSGTVNYGYTF.

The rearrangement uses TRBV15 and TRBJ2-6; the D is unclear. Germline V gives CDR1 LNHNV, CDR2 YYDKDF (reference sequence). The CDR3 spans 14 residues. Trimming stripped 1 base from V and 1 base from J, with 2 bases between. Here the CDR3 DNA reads TGTGCCACCAGCAGAGTATCTGGGGCCAACGTCCTGACTTTC. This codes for CATSRVSGANVLTF.

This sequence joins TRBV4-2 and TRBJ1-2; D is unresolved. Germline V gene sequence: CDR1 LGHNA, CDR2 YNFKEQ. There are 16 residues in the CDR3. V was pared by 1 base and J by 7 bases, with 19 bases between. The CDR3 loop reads CASSQGDKDSSAGYTF. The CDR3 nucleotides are TGTGCCAGCAGCCAAGGGGATAAGGACTCCTCTGCTGGCTACACCTTC.

The CDR3 DNA reads TGTGCCAGCAGCCAGGGAATCACAGGGGACTATGGCTACACCTTC. Its protein product is CASSQGITGDYGYTF. The chain joins TRBV7-6 to TRBJ1-2, with 7 bases matching TRBD1. Germline lookup yields CDR1 SGHVS and CDR2 FNYEAQ. V was clipped by 5 bases and J by 3 bases; unmatched bases: 9. The CDR3 length is 15 residues.

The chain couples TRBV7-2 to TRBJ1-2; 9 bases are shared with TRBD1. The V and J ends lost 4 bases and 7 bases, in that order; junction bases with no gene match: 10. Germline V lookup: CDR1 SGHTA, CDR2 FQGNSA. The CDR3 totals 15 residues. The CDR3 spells CASSSATGGVRGYTF. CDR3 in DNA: TGTGCCAGCAGCTCAGCGACAGGGGGAGTGCGTGGCTACACCTTC.

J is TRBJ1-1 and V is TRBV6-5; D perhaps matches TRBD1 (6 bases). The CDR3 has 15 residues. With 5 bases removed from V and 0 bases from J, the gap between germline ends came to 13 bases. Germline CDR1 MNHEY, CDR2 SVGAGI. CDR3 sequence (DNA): TGTGCCAGCAGTCTCGGACAGCCCATGAACACTGAAGCTTTCTTT. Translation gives CASSLGQPMNTEAFF.

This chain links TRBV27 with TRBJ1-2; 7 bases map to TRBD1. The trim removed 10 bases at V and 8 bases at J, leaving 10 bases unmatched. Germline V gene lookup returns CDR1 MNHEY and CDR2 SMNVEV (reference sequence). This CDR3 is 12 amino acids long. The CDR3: CATLQRGHGYTF. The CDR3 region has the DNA TGTGCCACCCTACAAAGGGGGCACGGCTACACCTTC.

The CDR3 nucleotides are TGCAGCCTTTCACAGGAGCGCACAGATACGCAGTATTTT. As protein: CSLSQERTDTQYF. This chain uses TRBV29-1 with TRBJ2-3; possible D gene TRBD1, 5 bases. Trimming removed 8 bases from V and 1 base from J, with 13 bases in between. The germline CDR1 and CDR2 sequences are SQVTM and ANQGSEA. CDR3 length: 13 amino acids.

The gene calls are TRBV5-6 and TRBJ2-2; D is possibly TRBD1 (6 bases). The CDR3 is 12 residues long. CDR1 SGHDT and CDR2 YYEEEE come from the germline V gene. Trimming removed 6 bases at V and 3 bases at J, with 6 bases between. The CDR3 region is CASNRDTGELFF. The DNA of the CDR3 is TGTGCCAGCAACAGGGACACCGGGGAGCTGTTTTTT.

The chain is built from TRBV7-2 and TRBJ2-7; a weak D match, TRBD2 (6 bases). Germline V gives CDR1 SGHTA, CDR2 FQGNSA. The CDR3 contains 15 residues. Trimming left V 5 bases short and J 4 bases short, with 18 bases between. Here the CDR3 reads CASSPRDSMGYEQYF. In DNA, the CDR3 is TGTGCCAGCAGCCCCCGGGACTCCATGGGTTACGAGCAGTACTTC.

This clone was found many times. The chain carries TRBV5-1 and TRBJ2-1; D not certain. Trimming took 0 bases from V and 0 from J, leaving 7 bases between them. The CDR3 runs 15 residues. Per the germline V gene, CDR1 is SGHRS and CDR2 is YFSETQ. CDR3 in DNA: TGCGCCAGCAGCTTGGACAGTAACTCCTACAATGAGCAGTTCTTC. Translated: CASSLDSNSYNEQFF. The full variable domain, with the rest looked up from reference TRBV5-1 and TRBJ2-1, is KAGVTQTPRYLIKTRGQQVTLSCSPISGHRSVSWYQQTPGQGLQFLFEYFSETQRNKGNFPGRFSGRQFSNSRSEMNVSTLELGDSALYLCASSLDSNSYNEQFFGPGTRLTVL.